Sequencing of this TCR beta chain was carried out in a study of blood T cells in healthy people across ages. Notes on the study in general: Donor CMV status, an unknown factor, possibly confounded changes in expanded clonotypes.

From germline, CDR1 is SGHNT and CDR2 YYREEE (reference sequence). The CDR3 sequence is 17 residues long. For the second PCR, which ran for about 7 to 12 cycles, a sample-barcoded 5' primer and a J-beta primer mix were used. TCRdb re-called the 5' RACE reads with MiXCR, one entry per CDR3 protein. The profile shows roughly 1,300,000 distinct CDR3 sequences, 59% of them singletons. A remark on this clonotype: Antigen specificity is unknown.

The source is a man younger than 35 in good health. The material sequenced was blood. The V and J genes are TRBV5-4 and TRBJ2-7; TRBD2 is a possible D gene (6 bases). The DNA end is a closer match to TRBJ2-5, so the J assignment may be wrong. The CDR3 is CASSLGPFRERIQTQYF. CDR3 DNA: TGTGCCAGCAGCTTGGGTCCCTTCCGGGAGAGGATACAGACCCAGTACTTC.